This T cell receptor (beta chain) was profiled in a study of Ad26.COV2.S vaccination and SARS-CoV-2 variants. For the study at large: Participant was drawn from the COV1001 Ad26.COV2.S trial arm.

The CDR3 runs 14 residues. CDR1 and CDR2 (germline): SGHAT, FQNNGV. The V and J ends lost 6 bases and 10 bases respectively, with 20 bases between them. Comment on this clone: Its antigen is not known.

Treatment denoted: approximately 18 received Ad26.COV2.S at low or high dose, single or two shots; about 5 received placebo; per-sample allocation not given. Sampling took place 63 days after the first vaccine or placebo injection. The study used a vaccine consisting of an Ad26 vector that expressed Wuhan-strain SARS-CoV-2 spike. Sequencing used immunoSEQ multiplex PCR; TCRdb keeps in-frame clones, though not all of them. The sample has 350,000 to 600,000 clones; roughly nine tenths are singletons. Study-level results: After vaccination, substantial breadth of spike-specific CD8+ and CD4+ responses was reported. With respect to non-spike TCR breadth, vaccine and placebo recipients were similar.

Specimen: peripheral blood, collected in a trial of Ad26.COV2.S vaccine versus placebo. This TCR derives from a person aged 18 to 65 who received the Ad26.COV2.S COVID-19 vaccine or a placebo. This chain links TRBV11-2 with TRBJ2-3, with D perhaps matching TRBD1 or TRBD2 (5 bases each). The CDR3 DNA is TGTGCCAGCAGTTCTTCCACCGGGGCCACGGCGCAGTATTTT. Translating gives CASSSSTGATAQYF.